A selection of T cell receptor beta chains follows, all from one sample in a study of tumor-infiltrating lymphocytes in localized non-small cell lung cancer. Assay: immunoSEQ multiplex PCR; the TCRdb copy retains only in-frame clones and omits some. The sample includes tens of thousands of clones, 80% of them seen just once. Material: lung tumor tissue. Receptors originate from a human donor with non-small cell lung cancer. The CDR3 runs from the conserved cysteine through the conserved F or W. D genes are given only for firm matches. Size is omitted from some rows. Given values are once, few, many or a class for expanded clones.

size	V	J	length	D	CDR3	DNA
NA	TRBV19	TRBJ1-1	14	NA	CASSIEGVNTEAFF	TGTGCCAGTAGTATAGAAGGAGTGAACACTGAAGCTTTCTTT
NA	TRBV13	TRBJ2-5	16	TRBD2	CASSEGLAGGYETQYF	TGTGCCAGCAGCGAAGGACTAGCGGGGGGTTACGAGACCCAGTACTTC
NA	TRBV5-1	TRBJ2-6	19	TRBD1	CASRVVPGTGPSGANVLTF	TGCGCCAGCAGGGTTGTACCCGGGACAGGGCCCTCTGGGGCCAACGTCCTGACTTTC
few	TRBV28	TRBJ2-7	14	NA	CASSPRKRNHEQYF	TGTGCCAGCAGCCCGCGCAAAAGGAATCACGAGCAGTACTTC
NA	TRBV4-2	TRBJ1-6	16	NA	CASSQEADGPNSPLHF	TGTGCCAGCAGCCAAGAGGCCGACGGCCCGAATTCACCCCTCCACTTT
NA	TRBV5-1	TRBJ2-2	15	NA	CASSLAQGYTGELFF	TGCGCCAGCAGCTTGGCCCAGGGGTACACCGGGGAGCTGTTTTTT
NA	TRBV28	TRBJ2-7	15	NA	CASSRPGRSSYEQYF	TGTGCCAGCAGCCGCCCAGGGCGGAGCTCCTACGAGCAGTACTTC
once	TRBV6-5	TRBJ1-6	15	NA	CASSPSLTGGSPLHF	TGTGCCAGCAGCCCCTCACTCACAGGTGGTTCACCCCTCCACTTT
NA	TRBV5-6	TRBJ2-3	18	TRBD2	CASSFRTSVGVGTDTQYF	TGTGCCAGCAGCTTCAGGACTAGCGTGGGGGTAGGCACAGATACGCAGTATTTT
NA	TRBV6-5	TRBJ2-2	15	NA	CASSYEPGNTGELFF	TGTGCCAGCAGTTACGAACCTGGGAACACCGGGGAGCTGTTTTTT
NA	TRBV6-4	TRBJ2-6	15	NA	CASSPGGSGANVLTF	TGTGCCAGCAGTCCCGGGGGCTCTGGGGCCAACGTCCTGACTTTC
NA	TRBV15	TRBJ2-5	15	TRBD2	CATRGGVGRAETQYF	TGTGCCACCAGGGGGGGGGTAGGGAGGGCGGAGACCCAGTACTTC
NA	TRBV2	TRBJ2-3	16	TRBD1	CASSSRDRGLTDTQYF	TGTGCCAGCAGTAGCCGGGACAGGGGGCTCACAGATACGCAGTATTTT
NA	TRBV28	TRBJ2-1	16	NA	CASSPRGQGSYNEQFF	TGTGCCAGCAGTCCCCGGGGCCAAGGCTCCTACAATGAGCAGTTCTTC
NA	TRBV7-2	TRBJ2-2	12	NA	CASSFPPGELFF	TGTGCCAGCAGCTTTCCGCCCGGGGAGCTGTTTTTT
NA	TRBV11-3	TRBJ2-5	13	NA	CASSSGPGKTQYF	TGTGCCAGCAGCTCGGGGCCAGGGAAGACCCAGTACTTC
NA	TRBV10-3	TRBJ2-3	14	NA	CAISVSKGTDTQYF	TGTGCCATCAGTGTATCAAAGGGGACAGATACGCAGTATTTT
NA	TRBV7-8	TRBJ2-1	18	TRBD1	CASSLLFGTGGIGNEQFF	TGTGCCAGCAGCTTACTATTCGGGACAGGGGGCATCGGGAATGAGCAGTTCTTC
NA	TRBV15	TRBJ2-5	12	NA	CATARGQETQYF	TGTGCCACCGCGAGGGGCCAAGAGACCCAGTACTTC
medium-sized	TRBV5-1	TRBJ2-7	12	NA	CASSKEGEELYF	TGCGCCAGCAGCAAGGAGGGGGAGGAGCTGTACTTC
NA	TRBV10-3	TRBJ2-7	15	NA	CAISESGGDAYEQYF	TGTGCCATCAGTGAGTCAGGTGGGGACGCGTACGAGCAGTACTTC
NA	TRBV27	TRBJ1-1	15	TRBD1	CASSLRWTGATEAFF	TGTGCCAGCAGTTTACGTTGGACAGGGGCTACTGAAGCTTTCTTT
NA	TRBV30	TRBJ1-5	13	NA	CAWSSKHNQPQHF	TGTGCCTGGAGTTCAAAGCATAATCAGCCCCAGCATTTT
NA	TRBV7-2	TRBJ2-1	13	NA	CASSDRTFGEQFF	TGTGCCAGCAGCGACCGGACCTTCGGAGAGCAGTTCTTC
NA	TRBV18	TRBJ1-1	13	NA	CASSPLGGTEAFF	TGTGCCAGCTCACCGTTGGGGGGGACTGAAGCTTTCTTT
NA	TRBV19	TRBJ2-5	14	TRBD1	CASGRDSSQETQYF	TGTGCCAGTGGTAGGGACAGTTCCCAAGAGACCCAGTACTTC
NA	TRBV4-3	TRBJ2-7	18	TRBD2	CASSQDRPSGSENYEQYF	TGCGCCAGCAGCCAAGATCGCCCGAGCGGGAGTGAGAATTACGAGCAGTACTTC
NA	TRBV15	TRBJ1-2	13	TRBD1	CATSYDREGGYTF	TGTGCCACCAGCTACGACAGGGAGGGTGGCTACACCTTC
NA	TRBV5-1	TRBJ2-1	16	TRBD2	CASSGGLARSGGEQFF	TGCGCCAGCAGCGGGGGACTAGCGAGGTCGGGTGGTGAGCAGTTCTTC
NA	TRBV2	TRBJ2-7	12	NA	CASKQSSYEQYF	TGTGCCAGCAAGCAGAGCTCCTACGAGCAGTACTTC
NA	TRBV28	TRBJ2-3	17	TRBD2	CASTSFSGRATTDTQYF	TGTGCCAGCACCTCCTTTAGCGGGAGGGCCACGACAGATACGCAGTATTTT
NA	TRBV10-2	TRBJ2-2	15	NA	CASREAGFRTGELFF	TGCGCCAGCCGGGAAGCAGGGTTTCGGACCGGGGAGCTGTTTTTT
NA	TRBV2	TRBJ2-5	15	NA	CATATDGGSGETQYF	TGTGCCACGGCTACGGACGGAGGGAGTGGAGAGACCCAGTACTTC
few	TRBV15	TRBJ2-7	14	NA	CATSRGGKPYEQYF	TGTGCCACCAGCAGAGGGGGGAAACCCTACGAGCAGTACTTC
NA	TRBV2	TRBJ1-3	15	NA	CASSYDQAAGNTIYF	TGTGCCAGCAGTTACGATCAGGCGGCTGGCAACACCATATATTTT
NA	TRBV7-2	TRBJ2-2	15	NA	CASSLIRGNTGELFF	TGTGCCAGCAGCTTAATAAGGGGGAACACCGGGGAGCTGTTTTTT
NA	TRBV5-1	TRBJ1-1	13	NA	CASSGDRRTEAFF	TGCGCCAGCAGCGGAGATCGACGGACTGAAGCTTTCTTT
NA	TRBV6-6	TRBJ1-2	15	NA	CASSYTNPPNYGYTF	TGTGCCAGCAGTTACACAAACCCGCCTAACTATGGCTACACCTTC
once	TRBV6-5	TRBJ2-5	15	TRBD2	CASSRDSGTKETQYF	TGTGCCAGCAGTCGAGATAGCGGGACTAAAGAGACCCAGTACTTC
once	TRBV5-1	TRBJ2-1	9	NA	CANYNEQFF	TGCGCCAACTACAATGAGCAGTTCTTC
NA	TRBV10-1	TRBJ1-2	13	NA	CASSESRVEGYTF	TGCGCCAGCAGTGAGTCGCGGGTCGAGGGCTACACCTTC
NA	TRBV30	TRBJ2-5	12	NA	CAWSALQETQYF	TGTGCCTGGAGTGCCCTCCAAGAGACCCAGTACTTC
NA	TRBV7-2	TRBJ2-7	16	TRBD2	CASSLKTSGLSYEQYF	TGTGCCAGCAGCTTAAAGACTAGCGGGCTCTCCTACGAGCAGTACTTC
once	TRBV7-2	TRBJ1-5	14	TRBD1	CASSPDRGGQPQHF	TGTGCCAGCAGCCCCGACAGGGGAGGTCAGCCCCAGCATTTT
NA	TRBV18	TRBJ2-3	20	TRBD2	CASSPETSGKSWWDTDTQYF	TGTGCCAGCTCACCAGAGACTAGCGGGAAGAGTTGGTGGGACACAGATACGCAGTATTTT
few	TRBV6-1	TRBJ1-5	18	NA	CASSEGFLGGRGGQPQHF	TGTGCCAGCAGTGAAGGGTTTCTGGGGGGACGAGGGGGTCAGCCCCAGCATTTT
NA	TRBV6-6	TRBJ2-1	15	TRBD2	CASSLSGSSYNEQFF	TGTGCCAGCAGCCTAAGCGGGAGCTCCTACAATGAGCAGTTCTTC
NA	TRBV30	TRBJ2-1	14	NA	CAWGRGQAWNEQFF	TGTGCCTGGGGTCGAGGTCAGGCCTGGAATGAGCAGTTCTTC
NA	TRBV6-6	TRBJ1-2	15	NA	CASSYLTGTSRGYTF	TGTGCCAGCAGTTACCTGACAGGCACGAGTAGGGGCTACACCTTC
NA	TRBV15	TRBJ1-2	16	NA	CATSRRTHTGVYGYTF	TGTGCCACCAGCAGACGAACCCATACAGGCGTCTATGGCTACACCTTC
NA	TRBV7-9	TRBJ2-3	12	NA	CASSSVTDTQYF	TGTGCCAGCAGCTCAGTAACAGATACGCAGTATTTT
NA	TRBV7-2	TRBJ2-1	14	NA	CASSSAGGVNEQFF	TGTGCCAGCAGCTCGGCTGGAGGCGTCAATGAGCAGTTCTTC
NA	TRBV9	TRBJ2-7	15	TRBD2	CASSVGTSGVYEQYF	TGTGCCAGCAGCGTAGGGACTAGCGGGGTCTACGAGCAGTACTTC
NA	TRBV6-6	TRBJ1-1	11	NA	CASSRVNVAFF	TGTGCCAGTAGCCGGGTGAATGTAGCTTTCTTT
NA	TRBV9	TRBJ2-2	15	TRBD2	CASSVGSGMAGELFF	TGTGCCAGCAGCGTAGGAAGCGGGATGGCCGGGGAGCTGTTTTTT
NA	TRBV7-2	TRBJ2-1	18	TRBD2	CASSLGFFAGTSGDEQFF	TGTGCCAGCAGCTTAGGGTTTTTCGCCGGGACTAGCGGTGATGAGCAGTTCTTC
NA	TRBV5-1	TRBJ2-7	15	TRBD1	CASSLGTGQPYEQYF	TGCGCCAGCAGCTTGGGGACGGGACAGCCCTACGAGCAGTACTTC